These T cell receptor beta chains were read from a single sample in a study of CD8 T cells in ankylosing spondylitis. TCRdb used MiXCR to reprocess the 5' RACE reads, holding one entry per CDR3 protein. There are around 890,000 distinct CDR3 sequences in the sample; around 11% occur only once, and roughly 0.51% lies in the top ten. Input material: blood, either unsorted or a sorted T cell fraction (not recorded which). These receptors originate from a male donor with ankylosing spondylitis. CDR3s include the opening cysteine and the closing phenylalanine or tryptophan. Each record gives: clone size, CDR3 length, D gene, J gene, V gene, CDR3 DNA, CDR3 protein. D genes are given only for firm matches. Only some rows state a clone size, as once, few, many or a class for expanded clones.

clone size: few
CDR3 length: 15
D gene: -
J gene: TRBJ1-5
V gene: TRBV7-2
CDR3 DNA: TGTGCCAGCAGCTTAGATAGTGTCAGAAATCAGCCCCAGCATTTT
CDR3 protein: CASSLDSVRNQPQHF

clone size: -
CDR3 length: 12
D gene: -
J gene: TRBJ1-1
V gene: TRBV20-1
CDR3 DNA: TGCAGTGCTTACAGGGACGACACTGAAGCTTTCTTT
CDR3 protein: CSAYRDDTEAFF

clone size: few
CDR3 length: 16
D gene: TRBD2
J gene: TRBJ2-5
V gene: TRBV7-2
CDR3 DNA: TGTGCCAGCAGCCTGTTCCTAGCGGGAGTTGGAGAGACCCAGTACTTC
CDR3 protein: CASSLFLAGVGETQYF

clone size: -
CDR3 length: 15
D gene: TRBD2
J gene: TRBJ2-5
V gene: TRBV5-1
CDR3 DNA: TGCGCCAGCAGCTTGGGAGCGGGAGGGCCGGAGACCCAGTACTTC
CDR3 protein: CASSLGAGGPETQYF

clone size: few
CDR3 length: 13
D gene: -
J gene: TRBJ2-5
V gene: TRBV20-1
CDR3 DNA: TGCAGTGCTGCCTGGAGGGGGGCCGAGACCCAGTACTTC
CDR3 protein: CSAAWRGAETQYF

clone size: -
CDR3 length: 18
D gene: -
J gene: TRBJ1-1
V gene: TRBV4-2
CDR3 DNA: TGTGCCAGCAGCCAAGAATCGAATGGGTATTCAAGGGACACTGAAGCTTTCTTT
CDR3 protein: CASSQESNGYSRDTEAFF

clone size: -
CDR3 length: 15
D gene: -
J gene: TRBJ1-1
V gene: TRBV20-1
CDR3 DNA: TGCAGTGCTAGAAAGGGGATGGGGGCGGCCACTGAAGCTTTCTTT
CDR3 protein: CSARKGMGAATEAFF

clone size: -
CDR3 length: 14
D gene: -
J gene: TRBJ2-5
V gene: TRBV20-1
CDR3 DNA: TGCAGTGCTAGAGTTCCGGGGAGGAGGGAGACCCAGTACTTC
CDR3 protein: CSARVPGRRETQYF

clone size: -
CDR3 length: 11
D gene: -
J gene: TRBJ1-2
V gene: TRBV29-1
CDR3 DNA: TGCAGCGTTGGTTTAAACTATGGCTACACCTTC
CDR3 protein: CSVGLNYGYTF

clone size: few
CDR3 length: 17
D gene: TRBD2
J gene: TRBJ2-2
V gene: TRBV12-3/TRBV12-4
CDR3 DNA: TGTGCCAGCAGTTTAGGATGGTATAGCGGGAGCATGGGGGAGCTGTTTTTT
CDR3 protein: CASSLGWYSGSMGELFF

clone size: -
CDR3 length: 15
D gene: -
J gene: TRBJ2-7
V gene: TRBV10-3
CDR3 DNA: TGTGCCATCAGTAAAAGGACGGATAGCTCCTACGAGCAGTACTTC
CDR3 protein: CAISKRTDSSYEQYF

clone size: few
CDR3 length: 12
D gene: -
J gene: TRBJ1-1
V gene: TRBV30
CDR3 DNA: TGTGCCTGGGGCCCTGGGTTCACTGAAGCTTTCTTT
CDR3 protein: CAWGPGFTEAFF

clone size: few
CDR3 length: 13
D gene: -
J gene: TRBJ2-1
V gene: TRBV7-9
CDR3 DNA: TGTGCCAGCAGCATAAATGCGGACAATGAGCAGTTCTTC
CDR3 protein: CASSINADNEQFF

clone size: -
CDR3 length: 15
D gene: -
J gene: TRBJ2-4
V gene: TRBV4-3
CDR3 DNA: TGCGCCAGCAGCCAAGAAATCAGGGTCCAAAACATTCAGTACTTC
CDR3 protein: CASSQEIRVQNIQYF

clone size: few
CDR3 length: 15
D gene: -
J gene: TRBJ1-4
V gene: TRBV27
CDR3 DNA: TGTGCCAGCAGTTTGTTGGGTGGGGCGTATGAAAAACTGTTTTTT
CDR3 protein: CASSLLGGAYEKLFF

clone size: -
CDR3 length: 13
D gene: -
J gene: TRBJ2-3
V gene: TRBV29-1
CDR3 DNA: TGCAGCGTTGAAGTCGGAATCACAGATACGCAGTATTTT
CDR3 protein: CSVEVGITDTQYF

clone size: few
CDR3 length: 13
D gene: TRBD1
J gene: TRBJ2-7
V gene: TRBV20-1
CDR3 DNA: TGCAGTGCTACACGGACAGGGGGTTACGAGCAGTACTTC
CDR3 protein: CSATRTGGYEQYF

clone size: few
CDR3 length: 15
D gene: -
J gene: TRBJ1-5
V gene: TRBV5-4
CDR3 DNA: TGTGCCAGCAGCTTCGGTGGGCAGGTGAATCAGCCCCAGCATTTT
CDR3 protein: CASSFGGQVNQPQHF

clone size: -
CDR3 length: 17
D gene: -
J gene: TRBJ2-1
V gene: TRBV5-6
CDR3 DNA: TGTGCCAGCAGCTCGTCTCAGTCTTGGTGGTCCTACAATGAGCAGTTCTTC
CDR3 protein: CASSSSQSWWSYNEQFF

clone size: -
CDR3 length: 14
D gene: -
J gene: TRBJ2-2
V gene: TRBV4-3
CDR3 DNA: TGCGCCAGCAGCCAAGAGCCGGTCCCCGGGGAGCTGTTTTTT
CDR3 protein: CASSQEPVPGELFF

clone size: -
CDR3 length: 14
D gene: TRBD2
J gene: TRBJ2-1
V gene: TRBV3-1
CDR3 DNA: TGTGCCAGCAGCCAAAGCGGGAGGGACAATGAGCAGTTCTTC
CDR3 protein: CASSQSGRDNEQFF

clone size: few
CDR3 length: 15
D gene: TRBD1
J gene: TRBJ2-7
V gene: TRBV6-1
CDR3 DNA: TGTGCCAGCAGATCCCCCGGGACAGGGCGTTACGAGCAGTACTTC
CDR3 protein: CASRSPGTGRYEQYF

clone size: -
CDR3 length: 16
D gene: TRBD1
J gene: TRBJ1-5
V gene: TRBV10-3
CDR3 DNA: TGTGCCATCAGTGAGGGACAGGGGAGGGTCAATCAGCCCCAGCATTTT
CDR3 protein: CAISEGQGRVNQPQHF

clone size: -
CDR3 length: 16
D gene: TRBD1
J gene: TRBJ1-6
V gene: TRBV6-1
CDR3 DNA: TGTGCCAGCACCGAAGGGACAGGCCGCTCGAATTCACCCCTCCACTTT
CDR3 protein: CASTEGTGRSNSPLHF

clone size: few
CDR3 length: 16
D gene: -
J gene: TRBJ2-7
V gene: TRBV18
CDR3 DNA: TGTGCCAGCTCAGGGACCGGGACCCGGGCATACTACGAGCAGTACTTC
CDR3 protein: CASSGTGTRAYYEQYF

clone size: -
CDR3 length: 15
D gene: TRBD2
J gene: TRBJ2-7
V gene: TRBV7-8
CDR3 DNA: TGTGCCAGCAGCTTATTATTAGCGGGAGCCCCCGAGCAGTACTTC
CDR3 protein: CASSLLLAGAPEQYF

clone size: -
CDR3 length: 13
D gene: -
J gene: TRBJ1-5
V gene: TRBV20-1
CDR3 DNA: TGCAGTGCCCTAGGGACTTCCAATCAGCCCCAGCATTTT
CDR3 protein: CSALGTSNQPQHF

clone size: many
CDR3 length: 14
D gene: TRBD1
J gene: TRBJ2-7
V gene: TRBV7-2
CDR3 DNA: TGTGCCAGCAGTTTACGGACAGGTTCCTACGAGCAGTACTTC
CDR3 protein: CASSLRTGSYEQYF

clone size: -
CDR3 length: 15
D gene: -
J gene: TRBJ2-7
V gene: TRBV20-1
CDR3 DNA: TGCAGTGCTGGTGACGGGACTGCCGAATCCCACGAGCAGTACTTC
CDR3 protein: CSAGDGTAESHEQYF

clone size: few
CDR3 length: 16
D gene: TRBD1
J gene: TRBJ1-2
V gene: TRBV28
CDR3 DNA: TGTGCCAGCAGTCATAGACAGGGGCCGAGGGGATATGGCTACACCTTC
CDR3 protein: CASSHRQGPRGYGYTF

clone size: -
CDR3 length: 15
D gene: -
J gene: TRBJ1-1
V gene: TRBV6-1
CDR3 DNA: TGTGCCAGTTCCGAGAGGGGGGGGAGACGTTCTGAAGCTTTCTTT
CDR3 protein: CASSERGGRRSEAFF

clone size: few
CDR3 length: 17
D gene: TRBD2
J gene: TRBJ2-1
V gene: TRBV4-3
CDR3 DNA: TGCGCCAGCAGCCAATGGACTAGCGGGGGGCCCTACAATGAGCAGTTCTTC
CDR3 protein: CASSQWTSGGPYNEQFF

clone size: few
CDR3 length: 12
D gene: -
J gene: TRBJ1-2
V gene: TRBV12-3/TRBV12-4
CDR3 DNA: TGTGCCAGCAGGGCCGGGAACTATGGCTACACCTTC
CDR3 protein: CASRAGNYGYTF

clone size: few
CDR3 length: 15
D gene: TRBD2
J gene: TRBJ2-7
V gene: TRBV6-5
CDR3 DNA: TGTGCCAGCAGTTACTCCCCAGCGGGAGTATACGAGCAGTACTTC
CDR3 protein: CASSYSPAGVYEQYF

clone size: many
CDR3 length: 14
D gene: -
J gene: TRBJ1-4
V gene: TRBV6-1
CDR3 DNA: TGTGCCAGCAGACGTCAGGGGTTGGAGGAAAAACTGTTTTTT
CDR3 protein: CASRRQGLEEKLFF

clone size: many
CDR3 length: 11
D gene: -
J gene: TRBJ1-2
V gene: TRBV20-1
CDR3 DNA: TGCAGTACACGGGTACTCTATGGCTACACCTTC
CDR3 protein: CSTRVLYGYTF

clone size: -
CDR3 length: 15
D gene: -
J gene: TRBJ2-2
V gene: TRBV5-1
CDR3 DNA: TGCGCCAGCAGCTTTACCTCTGGGGACACCGGGGAGCTGTTTTTT
CDR3 protein: CASSFTSGDTGELFF

clone size: many
CDR3 length: 13
D gene: -
J gene: TRBJ2-1
V gene: TRBV29-1
CDR3 DNA: TGCAGCTATCACGGGGCAGAATTCAATGAGCAGTTCTTC
CDR3 protein: CSYHGAEFNEQFF

clone size: -
CDR3 length: 13
D gene: -
J gene: TRBJ1-4
V gene: TRBV10-3
CDR3 DNA: TGTGCCATCAGTGAGAGAGGCGATGGAAAACTGTTTTTT
CDR3 protein: CAISERGDGKLFF

clone size: once
CDR3 length: 13
D gene: -
J gene: TRBJ1-1
V gene: TRBV5-4
CDR3 DNA: TGTGCCAGCAGCCTATCCCCGGTCACTGATGCTTTCTTT
CDR3 protein: CASSLSPVTDAFF

clone size: few
CDR3 length: 15
D gene: TRBD1
J gene: TRBJ1-6
V gene: TRBV7-3
CDR3 DNA: TGTGCCAGCAGCCGCCGGACAGGGGGGGATTCACCCCTCCACTTT
CDR3 protein: CASSRRTGGDSPLHF